The rows below give T cell receptor beta chains drawn from one sample of a study of Graves' ophthalmopathy and Graves' hyperthyroidism. TCRdb re-derived calls from the multiplex PCR reads in MiXCR, one entry per CDR3 protein. The sample yields approximately 480,000 distinct CDR3 sequences, approximately 15% seen once. Input material: blood. These receptors were taken from a woman aged 25-40 years with Graves' ophthalmopathy. Both conserved end residues are part of each CDR3. A D gene is named only where the DNA matches it firmly. Some rows have no size entry. The others give once, few or many, or a class for an expanded clone.

D	size	V	length	J	CDR3	DNA
-	many	TRBV20-1	12	TRBJ1-1	CSASSGGTEAFF	TGCAGTGCTAGTTCCGGGGGGACTGAAGCTTTCTTT
-	many	TRBV5-1	15	TRBJ1-1	CASSLVLGLNTEAFF	TGCGCCAGCAGCTTGGTACTGGGGCTGAACACTGAAGCTTTCTTT
-	many	TRBV12-3/TRBV12-4	14	TRBJ1-1	CASSLRVWNTEAFF	TGTGCCAGCAGTTTAAGGGTTTGGAACACTGAAGCTTTCTTT
-	-	TRBV6-1	11	TRBJ2-7	CASRRYGEQYF	TGTGCCAGCAGGCGTTATGGCGAGCAGTACTTC
-	many	TRBV6-1	13	TRBJ2-2	CATDRDNTGELFF	TGTGCCACTGACCGGGACAACACCGGGGAGCTGTTTTTT
TRBD2	many	TRBV28	19	TRBJ2-5	CASSSLLGTSPDPTETQYF	TGTGCCAGCAGTAGTTTACTCGGGACTAGCCCAGATCCCACAGAGACCCAGTACTTC
-	many	TRBV20-1	11	TRBJ2-4	CSATGQNIKYF	TGCAGTGCCACAGGGCAAAACATTAAGTACTTC
TRBD1	many	TRBV9	14	TRBJ1-1	CASSGNAGGTEAFF	TGTGCCAGCAGCGGAAACGCAGGGGGCACTGAAGCTTTCTTT
-	few	TRBV18	13	TRBJ1-4	CASSPGSNEKLFF	TGTGCCAGCTCACCGGGCAGTAATGAAAAACTGTTTTTT
-	many	TRBV19	11	TRBJ1-1	CASSMYTEAFF	TGTGCCAGTAGTATGTACACTGAAGCTTTCTTT